A selection of T cell receptor beta chains follows, all from one sample in a study of blood T cells in healthy people across ages. TCRdb redid the calling of the 5' RACE reads with MiXCR, one entry per CDR3 protein. Found here are about 1.6 million distinct CDR3 sequences, 30% to 35% of them singletons; the top ten hold roughly 12%. Sequenced input: blood. The origin of the receptors is a woman in her twenties or thirties in good health. The CDR3 runs from the conserved cysteine through the conserved F or W. D genes are given only for firm matches. Size values are once, few and many counts, or a class for expanded clones, and some rows have none.

v_call	d_call	j_call	clone_size	cdr3_nt	cdr3_aa
TRBV4-1	TRBD2	TRBJ2-7	.	TGCGCCAGCAGCCAGACCGGGACTAGCGGACCCTACGAGCAGTACTTC	CASSQTGTSGPYEQYF
TRBV20-1	TRBD2	TRBJ2-5	.	TGCAGTGCGAGCTTCGGGGGGTTAGAGACCCAGTACTTC	CSASFGGLETQYF
TRBV12-3/TRBV12-4	.	TRBJ2-7	many	TGTGCCAGCAGTTCTGGACTCAAGCAGTACTTC	CASSSGLKQYF
TRBV29-1	.	TRBJ2-2	few	TGCAGCGTTGAAGTGGCTCAGGCCGGGGAGCTGTTTTTT	CSVEVAQAGELFF
TRBV12-3/TRBV12-4	TRBD1	TRBJ2-3	.	TGTGCCAGCAGTTCCCCGGCGGGCTCGGGACAGGGGGTTACAGATACGCAGTATTTT	CASSSPAGSGQGVTDTQYF
TRBV6-1	.	TRBJ1-2	few	TGTGCCAGCAGTGAATGGACAGATAGAGTCTATGGCTACACCTTC	CASSEWTDRVYGYTF
TRBV5-8	.	TRBJ2-5	.	TGTGCCAGCAGCTTGTCCGTGCTAGCGCTCCCCCTGGGCAATGAGCAGTACTTC	CASSLSVLALPLGNEQYF
TRBV5-6	TRBD1	TRBJ1-2	few	TGTGCCAGCAGCTTCCAGACAGGGGTCTATGGCTACACCTTC	CASSFQTGVYGYTF
TRBV15	TRBD2	TRBJ2-3	.	TGTGCCACCAGCAGAGATCTCTGGATAGCGGGGTCCACAGATACGCAGTATTTT	CATSRDLWIAGSTDTQYF
TRBV6-2/TRBV6-3	.	TRBJ2-7	.	TGTGCCAGCATCGACCGGGACATTTCCTACGAGCAGTACTTC	CASIDRDISYEQYF
TRBV7-2	.	TRBJ1-5	few	TGTGCCAGCAGCTTACGTGTATCCGGGGCCGCGCAGCCCCAGCATTTT	CASSLRVSGAAQPQHF
TRBV27	.	TRBJ2-7	.	TGTGCCAGCAGTTCAGGGCCAGAGCTCGAGCAGTACTTC	CASSSGPELEQYF
TRBV12-3/TRBV12-4	TRBD2	TRBJ2-5	many	TGTGCCAGCAGCCCTGGACTAGCGGGGGGCAAAGAGACCCAGTACTTC	CASSPGLAGGKETQYF
TRBV10-3	.	TRBJ1-4	few	TGTGCCATCAGTGAGTCGCAGAGAACGGCGGATAAACTGTTTTTT	CAISESQRTADKLFF
TRBV3-1	.	TRBJ2-5	.	TGTGCCAGCAGCCAAGGGCGGGGTCCAAAGACCCAGTACTTC	CASSQGRGPKTQYF
TRBV6-1	.	TRBJ2-7	.	TGTGCCAGCACGGGGGGCCGGTACGAGCAGTACTTC	CASTGGRYEQYF
TRBV12-3/TRBV12-4	.	TRBJ1-2	.	TGTGCCAGCAGTCCCCAATTTGGGGGGCCAGGCTATGGCTACACCTTC	CASSPQFGGPGYGYTF
TRBV30	.	TRBJ2-1	.	TGTGCCTGGAGGTCAGGCAGGAGGGAGTACAATGAGCAGTTCTTC	CAWRSGRREYNEQFF
TRBV28	.	TRBJ2-6	many	TGTGCTGCAGGGGTCCAGGGGAACTCTGGGGCCAACGTCCTGACTTTC	CAAGVQGNSGANVLTF
TRBV6-2/TRBV6-3	.	TRBJ2-5	few	TGTGCCAGCAGTTACGGGGGGCTGGGAGAGACCCAGTACTTC	CASSYGGLGETQYF
TRBV3-1	.	TRBJ2-5	.	TGTGCCAGCAGCCAACCGGACAGCCAAGAGACCCAGTACTTC	CASSQPDSQETQYF
TRBV12-3/TRBV12-4	TRBD1	TRBJ2-1	many	TGTGCCAGCAGCACCCGGGACAGCTCGTGGAATGAGCAGTTCTTC	CASSTRDSSWNEQFF
TRBV28	TRBD1	TRBJ2-1	.	TGTGCCAGCAGTGAGGGGGCCGCCTACAATGAGCAGTTCTTC	CASSEGAAYNEQFF
TRBV20-1	.	TRBJ2-1	.	TGCAGTGCTAGTGGGACACCGTACAATGAGCAGTTCTTC	CSASGTPYNEQFF
TRBV27	.	TRBJ1-1	.	TGTGCCAGCAGCTCAGGCTTCGGAGCTTTCTTT	CASSSGFGAFF
TRBV20-1	.	TRBJ2-7	many	TGCAGTGCTAGATCACAGAGTTCCACCTACGAGCAGTACTTC	CSARSQSSTYEQYF
TRBV5-1	.	TRBJ2-5	.	TGCGCCAGCACCCCGAACATAGGGGAGACCCAGTACTTC	CASTPNIGETQYF
TRBV9	.	TRBJ2-7	once	TGTGCCAGCAGCGTAGTTGTTAGGGTTCAGACAGGCGACCCAGAAGGAGACGAGCAGTACTTC	CASSVVVRVQTGDPEGDEQYF
TRBV27	.	TRBJ1-5	many	TGTGCCAGCAGTCCTGGTAATCAGCCCCAGCATTTT	CASSPGNQPQHF
TRBV7-3	.	TRBJ2-1	.	TGTGCCAGCAGTCCAGAGGCGGGCTCCAAATTGAATGAGCAGTTCTTC	CASSPEAGSKLNEQFF
TRBV20-1	.	TRBJ2-5	.	TGCAGTGCAGAACCGGGACGCAAGAATGAGACCCAGTACTTC	CSAEPGRKNETQYF
TRBV7-9	.	TRBJ2-5	.	TGTGCCAGCAGCTTACCGCCCGGAGCAGAGACCCAGTACTTC	CASSLPPGAETQYF
TRBV10-2	TRBD1	TRBJ2-7	many	TGCGCCAGTACCTGGACAGGGAGCTCCTACGAGCAGTACTTC	CASTWTGSSYEQYF
TRBV29-1	.	TRBJ2-1	few	TGCAGCGTCGACGGCGTCAATGAGCAGTTCTTC	CSVDGVNEQFF
TRBV5-5	.	TRBJ1-2	.	TGTGCCAGCAGCTTGAGTGCGGGGCGTTATGGCTACACCTTC	CASSLSAGRYGYTF
TRBV7-8	.	TRBJ1-2	.	TGTGCCAGCAGCTTAGTCATCAGTAACTATGGCTACACCTTC	CASSLVISNYGYTF
TRBV6-1	TRBD1	TRBJ2-7	.	TGTGCCAGCAGTGAAGCCGGGACAGGGTATTACGAGCAGTACTTC	CASSEAGTGYYEQYF
TRBV29-1	.	TRBJ2-1	many	TGCAGCGTTGGAACGGGGACCTACAATGAGCAGTTCTTC	CSVGTGTYNEQFF
TRBV12-3/TRBV12-4	TRBD2	TRBJ2-5	.	TGTGCCAGCGGGGGACTAGCGGCCCAAGAGACCCAGTACTTC	CASGGLAAQETQYF
TRBV12-3/TRBV12-4	.	TRBJ2-1	few	TGTGCCAGCATGATAGGGGGGGATAACAATGAGCAGTTCTTC	CASMIGGDNNEQFF
TRBV20-1	.	TRBJ2-7	.	TGCAGTGCTGGCCCTCGGAGGTACACGCGCGAGCAGTACTTC	CSAGPRRYTREQYF
TRBV7-2	.	TRBJ1-1	.	TGTGCCAACAGCTTAGGCCAGGTAGGGGATGAAGCTTTCTTT	CANSLGQVGDEAFF